Shown below are 15 T cell receptor beta chains from a single sample sequenced in a study of identical twins. MiXCR, applied by TCRdb to the 5' RACE reads, yields one record per CDR3 protein. The table records 750,000 to 950,000 distinct CDR3 sequences, more than 9% of them present only once. The same sample was also studied in work on yellow fever vaccine responses in identical twins.

The sequenced material came from PBMCs. The receptors originated from a woman under 30 in good health.

This sequence joins TRBV29-1 and TRBJ1-5, with D maybe TRBD1 (5 bases). V dropped 5 bases and J dropped 3 bases, with 8 bases sitting between them. Germline V lookup: CDR1 SQVTM, CDR2 ANQGSEA. The CDR3 loop spans 12 amino acids. The CDR3 sequence is CSVSGVNQPQHF. The CDR3 coding sequence is TGCAGCGTTTCGGGGGTCAATCAGCCCCAGCATTTT.

This clonotype was detected only a few times. The chain carries TRBV29-1 and TRBJ1-2; no clear D. CDR3 length equals 13 residues. Per germline, CDR1 SQVTM and CDR2 ANQGSEA. V was shortened by 1 base and J by 3 bases, with 9 bases between the two germline ends. Here the CDR3 reads CSVEGIDDYGYTF. CDR3 coding DNA: TGCAGCGTTGAAGGGATTGATGACTATGGCTACACCTTC.

The chain has TRBV5-1 and TRBJ2-1; TRBD2 matches at 11 bases. Germline V gene data show CDR1 as SGHRS and CDR2 as YFSETQ. The length of the CDR3 is 16 residues. Trimming cost V 5 bases and J 0 bases; bases outside gene matches: 4. CDR3 in amino acids: CASRLAGEGSYNEQFF. The CDR3 region has the DNA TGCGCCAGCAGACTAGCGGGAGAAGGCTCCTACAATGAGCAGTTCTTC.

This chain links TRBV7-6 with TRBJ1-2; D may be TRBD1 (6 bases). The CDR3 is 16 residues long. Germline V lookup: CDR1 SGHVS, CDR2 FNYEAQ. The V gene lost 5 bases and the J gene lost 7 bases, with 23 bases spanning the gap. CDR3 DNA sequence: TGTGCCAGCAGCGGGGGGCCACAGGGAATTGGCGGTGGCTACACCTTC. Its protein product is CASSGGPQGIGGGYTF.

V gene TRBV5-6 combines with J gene TRBJ2-1; 10 bases line up with TRBD1. Trimming removed 3 bases from V and 10 bases from J; junction bases left unmatched: 7. This CDR3 spans 14 amino acids. Germline CDR1 is SGHDT and CDR2 is YYEEEE. In nucleotides, the CDR3 is TGTGCCAGCAGCTACGGGACAGGGGTGGGGGAGCAGTTCTTC. Its translation is CASSYGTGVGEQFF.

V gene TRBV18 combines with J gene TRBJ2-7; D not resolved. The CDR3 sequence is 15 residues long. V lost 0 bases, J lost 3 bases, and 12 bases lay in between. The germline CDR1 and CDR2 sequences are KGHSH and LQKENI. The CDR3 is CASSPPARPYYEQYF. CDR3 bases: TGTGCCAGCTCACCACCTGCGCGGCCTTACTACGAGCAGTACTTC.

At least ten counts were recorded for this clonotype. One junction end disagrees with the germline gene, perhaps due to a read error. The rearrangement links TRBV5-1 to TRBJ1-5; 7 bases line up with TRBD1. Looked up from germline, CDR1 is SGHRS and CDR2 is YFSETQ. CDR3 length: 16 amino acids. CDR3 loop: CASRLGPQGDNQPQHF. In DNA form, the CDR3 reads TGCGCCAGCAGATTGGGCCCGCAGGGGGACAATCAGCCCCAGCATTTT.

The rearrangement links TRBV7-9 to TRBJ2-7, with D maybe TRBD2 (6 bases). The germline CDR1 and CDR2 sequences are SEHNR and FQNEAQ (reference sequence). The V and J ends lost 6 bases and 6 bases respectively, with 15 bases between them. CDR3 length: 13 residues. CDR3 DNA sequence: TGTGCCAGCAGGCAGAGTGGAGGGTTCGAGCAGTACTTC. It is translated as CASRQSGGFEQYF.

This chain uses TRBV20-1 with TRBJ2-3; 12 nucleotides agree with TRBD2. Germline CDR1 and CDR2: DFQATT and SNEGSKA (reference sequence). The CDR3 spans 18 residues. V was pared by 3 bases and J by 2 bases, with 12 bases of the junction left unmatched. In DNA, the CDR3 is TGCAGTGCTAGTCCCCCATACGGGACTAGCGGGCTCACAGATACGCAGTATTTT. This translates into CSASPPYGTSGLTDTQYF.

This clonotype was seen at least ten times. The rearrangement joins TRBV12-3 or TRBV12-4 to TRBJ1-1; D not resolved. This CDR3 has 13 amino acids. V was cut by 4 bases and J by 1 base, with 7 bases left in between. CDR3 sequence reads: CASSSRPNTEAFF. The DNA for the CDR3 is TGTGCCAGCAGTTCGAGACCGAACACTGAAGCTTTCTTT.

V and J are TRBV12-3 or TRBV12-4 and TRBJ2-7; no definite D call. There are 14 residues in the CDR3. V lost 6 bases to trimming and J lost 9 bases, with 21 bases between them. CDR3 amino acids: CASSPLSPVRGQYF. The CDR3 DNA follows: TGTGCCAGCAGCCCTCTTTCCCCGGTAAGAGGGCAGTACTTC.

This clonotype was seen repeatedly, ten times or more. The chain employs TRBV5-1 and TRBJ2-7; D call uncertain. The germline V and J ends were trimmed by 10 bases and 5 bases, with 19 bases remaining between them. CDR1 is SGHRS, CDR2 YFSETQ, per germline. This CDR3 region has 13 residues. The CDR3 sequence: CAPKWVSFHEQYV. DNA of the CDR3: TGCGCCCCAAAATGGGTTTCTTTCCACGAGCAGTACGTC.

This clonotype has only a few counts. The V and J genes are TRBV12-3 or TRBV12-4 and TRBJ2-6, with 8 bases lining up with TRBD1. Trimming cost V 4 bases and J 0 bases; bases outside gene matches: 5. The length of the CDR3 is 17 residues. In nucleotides, the CDR3 is TGTGCCAGCAGTTCGGGGACAGGTCACTCTGGGGCCAACGTCCTGACTTTC. It specifies CASSSGTGHSGANVLTF.

This chain links TRBV4-1 with TRBJ1-1; TRBD1 matches at 10 bases. The CDR3 has 15 residues. V dropped 3 bases and J dropped 7; count of bases not matched to a gene: 8. The germline V gene has CDR1 MGHRA and CDR2 YSYEKL. The chain's CDR3 is CASSQAGQGFIEAFF. In nucleotides, the CDR3 is TGCGCCAGCAGCCAGGCGGGACAGGGGTTCATTGAAGCTTTCTTT.

V is TRBV12-3 or TRBV12-4 and J is TRBJ1-2; D gene unclear. Trimming took 5 bases from V and 2 from J, leaving 9 bases between them. This CDR3 region has 13 residues. The CDR3 region has the DNA TGTGCCAGCAGTAACACGAAGAACTATGGCTACACCTTC. Its translation is CASSNTKNYGYTF.